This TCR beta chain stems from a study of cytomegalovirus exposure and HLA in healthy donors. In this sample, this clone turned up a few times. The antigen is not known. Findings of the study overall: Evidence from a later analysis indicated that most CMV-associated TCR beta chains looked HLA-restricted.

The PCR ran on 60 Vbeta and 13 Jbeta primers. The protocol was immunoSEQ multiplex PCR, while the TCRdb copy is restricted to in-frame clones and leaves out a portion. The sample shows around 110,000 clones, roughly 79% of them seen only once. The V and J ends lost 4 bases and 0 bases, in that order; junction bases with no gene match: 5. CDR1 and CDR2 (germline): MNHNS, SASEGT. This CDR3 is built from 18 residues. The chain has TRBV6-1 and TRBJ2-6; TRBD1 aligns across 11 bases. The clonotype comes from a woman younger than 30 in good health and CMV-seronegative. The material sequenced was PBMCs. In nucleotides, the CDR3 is TGTGCCAGCAGTGTACGGGACAGGGGGAACTCTGGGGCCAACGTCCTGACTTTC. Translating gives CASSVRDRGNSGANVLTF.